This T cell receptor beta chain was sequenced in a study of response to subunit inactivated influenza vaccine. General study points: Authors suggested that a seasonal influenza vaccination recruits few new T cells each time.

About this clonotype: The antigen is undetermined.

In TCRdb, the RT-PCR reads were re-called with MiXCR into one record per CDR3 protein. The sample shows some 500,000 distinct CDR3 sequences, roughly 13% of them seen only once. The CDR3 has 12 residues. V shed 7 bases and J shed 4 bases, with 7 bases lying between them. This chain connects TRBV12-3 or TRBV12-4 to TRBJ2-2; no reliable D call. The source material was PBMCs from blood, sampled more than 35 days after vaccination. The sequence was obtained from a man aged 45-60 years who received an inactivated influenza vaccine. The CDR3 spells CASNPGTGELFF. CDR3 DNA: TGTGCCAGCAACCCGGGCACCGGGGAGCTGTTTTTT.